The present entry profiles one T cell receptor (beta chain) with its context. This sample is part of a study of blood T cell repertoires in COVID-19. Study-level information: The United States, Italy and Spain were the sources of the acute and convalescent COVID-19 samples.

Only in-frame clones appear in the TCRdb table, and some are missing; sequencing was by immunoSEQ multiplex PCR. The table includes 85,000 to 100,000 clones, less than 85% detected once. The CDR3 is made up of 17 amino acids. CDR1 and CDR2 from the germline V gene are SGDLS and YYNGEE. J lost 2 bases, V lost 3 bases, and 4 bases had no gene match. This sequence originates from a woman older than 75 with active or convalescent COVID-19. This rearrangement joins TRBV9 to TRBJ2-2; 13 bases map to TRBD2. Source material: peripheral blood. Written as DNA, the CDR3 is TGTGCCAGCAGCGCAAGGGGACTAGCGGGAAACACCGGGGAGCTGTTTTTT. Its translation is CASSARGLAGNTGELFF.